Listed here are 29 T cell receptor beta chains from one sample, sequenced in a study of beta chain features in type 1 diabetes. The entirety of the isolated RNA underwent reverse transcription, so expressed TCRB transcripts were sequenced. The repertoire was sequenced with immunoSEQ multiplex PCR; TCRdb's copy has only in-frame clones and lacks some. The sample has roughly 180,000 clones; roughly 7.1% are singletons. No antigen has been assigned to these receptors. Study results and caveats: In every one of the four CD4+ subsets, TCRB CDR3s were moderately but significantly shorter in Type 1 diabetes patients.

Sequencing was performed on central memory CD4+ T cells from blood. These receptors were taken from a woman aged 40-49 years with type 1 diabetes.

This clone was counted once. The CDR3 nucleotides read TGCGCCAGCAGCCAGACTAGCGAGGGTCAAGAGACCCAGTACTTC. Residues: CASSQTSEGQETQYF. The genes are TRBV5-1 and TRBJ2-5; TRBD2 aligns across 8 bases. V shed 4 bases and J 2 bases; nucleotides not matched to a gene: 7. Germline CDR1 is SGHRS and CDR2 is YFSETQ. This CDR3 has 15 amino acids. The full variable domain, in which reference TRBV5-1 and TRBJ2-5 provide the parts outside the CDR3, is KAGVTQTPRYLIKTRGQQVTLSCSPISGHRSVSWYQQTPGQGLQFLFEYFSETQRNKGNFPGRFSGRQFSNSRSEMNVSTLELGDSALYLCASSQTSEGQETQYFGPGTRLLVL.

This clone was counted between two and nine times. The gene calls are TRBV25-1 and TRBJ1-6; D unresolved. Trimming cost V 4 bases and J 10 bases, with 11 bases left between them. Per germline, CDR1 MGHDK and CDR2 SYGVNS. This CDR3 has 13 residues. In DNA form, the CDR3 reads TGTGCCAGCAGTGGCCCTAAGAGGTCACCCCTCCACTTT. It is translated as CASSGPKRSPLHF.

The chain links TRBV9 to TRBJ1-2, with TRBD1 identical over 8 bases. This CDR3 is 16 amino acids long. CDR1 SGDLS and CDR2 YYNGEE come from the germline V gene. V shed 4 bases and J 4 bases; nucleotides not matched to a gene: 12. CDR3 coding DNA: TGTGCCAGCAGCCCCCGGGACAGGCAGATTTCCTATGGCTACACCTTC. As protein: CASSPRDRQISYGYTF.

V gene TRBV28 combines with J gene TRBJ2-5; D possibly corresponds to TRBD2 (6 bases). The CDR3 consists of 16 residues. Deletions cut 4 bases from V and 2 bases from J, with 17 bases between. CDR1 and CDR2 (germline): MDHEN, SYDVKM. CDR3 sequence: CASSSPTTRGQETQYF. The CDR3 nucleotides read TGTGCCAGCAGTTCTCCGACTACCCGGGGGCAAGAGACCCAGTACTTC.

This clone has only a few counts. The gene calls are TRBV7-2 and TRBJ1-5; 10 nucleotides align to TRBD1. This CDR3 is built from 18 residues. Germline CDR1 SGHTA, CDR2 FQGNSA. The trim removed 5 bases at V and 2 bases at J, leaving 12 bases unmatched. CDR3 sequence reads: CASSPLGAGTGGNQPQHF. In DNA, the CDR3 is TGTGCCAGCAGCCCACTAGGGGCCGGGACAGGGGGCAATCAGCCCCAGCATTTT.

This clone was observed a handful of times. The chain carries TRBV7-2 and TRBJ2-1, with D perhaps matching TRBD2 (6 bases). Germline CDR1 reads SGHTA; CDR2 reads FQGNSA. Between the trimmed V and J ends, which lost 5 bases and 7 bases, there was a span of 15 bases. The CDR3 totals 14 residues. This chain's CDR3 is CASSVPVRGNEQFF. CDR3 DNA sequence: TGTGCCAGCAGCGTCCCGGTACGGGGGAATGAGCAGTTCTTC.

This clone was detected a few times. The V call is TRBV4-2, the J call TRBJ2-3, with 8 nucleotides matching TRBD2. The germline V gene has CDR1 LGHNA and CDR2 YNFKEQ. CDR3 length: 15 amino acids. J was trimmed by 6 bases and V by 1 base; bases with no gene match: 6. In DNA form, the CDR3 reads TGTGCCAGCAGCCAAGTAGTAGCGGGGATGGATACGCAGTATTTT. This encodes CASSQVVAGMDTQYF.

This chain joins TRBV7-2 and TRBJ2-7; 8 bases match TRBD1. This CDR3 has 13 amino acids. J was trimmed by 3 bases and V by 5 bases; bases with no gene match: 3. Germline CDR1 SGHTA, CDR2 FQGNSA. The CDR3 DNA reads TGTGCCAGCAGCCCCGGACAGGGCTACGAGCAGTACTTC. It is translated as CASSPGQGYEQYF.

Only a few counts were recorded for this clone. The chain combines TRBV7-3 with TRBJ1-3; D is possibly TRBD1 (6 bases). Germline CDR1 and CDR2: SGHTA and FQGTGA. The V gene lost 5 bases and the J gene lost 4 bases, with 9 bases spanning the gap. CDR3 length equals 13 residues. This CDR3 reads CASSGGQGNTIYF. CDR3 bases: TGTGCCAGCAGCGGCGGACAGGGAAACACCATATATTTT.

This clone was found a few times. The V and J genes are TRBV27 and TRBJ1-1; 12 nucleotides line up with TRBD1. J was trimmed by 4 bases and V by 5 bases; bases with no gene match: 8. The CDR3 is 16 amino acids. Germline lookup yields CDR1 MNHEY and CDR2 SMNVEV (reference sequence). The CDR3 loop is CASSPSGTGGRTEAFF. CDR3 DNA sequence: TGTGCCAGCAGTCCGTCCGGGACAGGGGGCCGCACTGAAGCTTTCTTT.

This clone came up a few times. V and J are TRBV10-3 and TRBJ1-1, with D tentatively TRBD1 (6 bases). V was shortened by 2 bases and J by 1 base, with 11 bases between the two germline ends. The CDR3 spans 15 residues. CDR1 is ENHRY and CDR2 is SYGVKD in the germline V gene. Here the CDR3 reads CAISENPGANTEAFF. The CDR3 DNA reads as TGTGCCATCAGTGAGAACCCAGGGGCGAACACTGAAGCTTTCTTT.

On this clone itself: At one end the junction does not follow the germline gene, possibly because of a read error. The chain employs TRBV9 and TRBJ2-3; 8 nucleotides line up with TRBD2. The CDR3 runs 15 residues. CDR1 and CDR2 (germline): SGDLS, YYNGEE. CDR3 region: CASSQTSVGTDTQYF. DNA of the CDR3: TGTGCCAGCAGTCAGACTAGCGTAGGCACTGATACGCAGTATTTT.

This chain uses TRBV7-2 with TRBJ2-5; the D gene is possibly TRBD1 (5 bases). Per germline, CDR1 SGHTA and CDR2 FQGNSA. The V and J ends lost 5 bases and 5 bases respectively, with 21 bases between them. The CDR3 covers 16 residues. CDR3 DNA: TGTGCCAGCAGCAGCGCCACGGGTGGGGCAACTGAGACCCAGTACTTC. Residues: CASSSATGGATETQYF.

This clone was counted only a few times. The rearrangement uses TRBV7-9 and TRBJ1-2; no definite D call. The CDR3 runs 13 residues. The germline CDR1 and CDR2 sequences are SEHNR and FQNEAQ (reference sequence). V was clipped by 2 bases and J by 6 bases, with 10 bases between them. CDR3 protein: CASSLSRGDGYTF. The DNA for the CDR3 is TGTGCCAGCAGCTTATCGCGGGGAGATGGCTACACCTTC.

V is TRBV30 and J is TRBJ1-1; 10 bases agree with TRBD1. Germline loops: CDR1 GTSNPN, CDR2 SVGIG (reference sequence). The CDR3 sequence is 16 residues long. J lost 1 base, V lost 1 base, and 6 bases had no gene match. This chain's CDR3 is CAWSGDRGFRNTEAFF. DNA for the CDR3: TGTGCCTGGAGTGGGGACAGGGGATTTCGGAACACTGAAGCTTTCTTT. Full variable domain (rest looked up from reference TRBV30 and TRBJ1-1): SQTIHQWPATLVQPVGSPLSLECTVEGTSNPNLYWYRQAAGRGLQLLFYSVGIGQISSEVPQNLSASRPQDRQFILSSKKLLLSDSGFYLCAWSGDRGFRNTEAFFGQGTRLTVV.

This clone turned up a few times. The V call is TRBV30, the J call TRBJ2-5; TRBD2 agrees at 10 bases. The CDR3 length is 15 residues. Losses at the gene ends were 0 bases for V and 7 bases for J; bases not matched to a gene: 8. CDR1 GTSNPN and CDR2 SVGIG come from the germline V gene (reference sequence). The CDR3 DNA is TGTGCCTGGAGTGTTAGGCTAGCGGGAGAGGCGACCCAGTACTTC. Protein: CAWSVRLAGEATQYF.

The J gene is TRBJ1-3, the V gene TRBV30; tentatively, D is TRBD1 (6 bases). V was pared by 5 bases and J by 1 base, with 12 bases between. Germline CDR1 is GTSNPN and CDR2 is SVGIG (reference sequence). This CDR3 contains 14 residues. The CDR3 is CAWYTGTSGNTIYF. The CDR3 region has the DNA TGTGCCTGGTATACAGGGACGTCTGGAAACACCATATATTTT. Full variable domain (missing parts from reference TRBV30 and TRBJ1-3): SQTIHQWPATLVQPVGSPLSLECTVEGTSNPNLYWYRQAAGRGLQLLFYSVGIGQISSEVPQNLSASRPQDRQFILSSKKLLLSDSGFYLCAWYTGTSGNTIYFGEGSWLTVV.

This clone has a handful of counts. This chain uses TRBV7-9 with TRBJ1-1; D gene unclear. Germline V gene data show CDR1 as SEHNR and CDR2 as FQNEAQ (reference sequence). Trimming shortened V by 3 bases and J by 0 bases, and 8 bases separated the two germline ends. The CDR3 has 14 residues. The CDR3 region has the DNA TGTGCCAGCAGCTTCCTGCAGATGAACACTGAAGCTTTCTTT. Translated, it gives CASSFLQMNTEAFF. Looking up the rest from reference TRBV7-9 and TRBJ1-1 gives the full variable domain: DTGVSQNPRHKITKRGQNVTFRCDPISEHNRLYWYRQTLGQGPEFLTYFQNEAQLEKSRLLSDRFSAERPKGSFSTLEIQRTEQGDSAMYLCASSFLQMNTEAFFGQGTRLTVV.

This clone was picked up a small number of times. The rearrangement links TRBV5-6 to TRBJ1-5; D might be TRBD1 (5 bases). Germline values: CDR1 SGHDT, CDR2 YYEEEE. Trimming took 2 bases from V and 5 from J, leaving 8 bases between them. The CDR3 runs to 13 residues. This chain's CDR3 is CASSFGGDQPQHF. The CDR3 DNA reads TGTGCCAGCAGCTTCGGGGGGGATCAGCCCCAGCATTTT. Combining the CDR3 with reference TRBV5-6 and TRBJ1-5 gives the whole variable domain DAGVTQSPTHLIKTRGQQVTLRCSPKSGHDTVSWYQQALGQGPQFIFQYYEEEERQRGNFPDRFSGHQFPNYSSELNVNALLLGDSALYLCASSFGGDQPQHFGDGTRLSIL.

The chain links TRBV5-6 to TRBJ1-2, with a tentative D call TRBD1 (5 bases). In germline, CDR1 is SGHDT, CDR2 YYEEEE. The V and J ends lost 0 bases and 6 bases respectively, with 9 bases between them. The CDR3 is made up of 13 amino acids. The CDR3 sequence: CASSLAQGDGYTF. The DNA for the CDR3 is TGTGCCAGCAGCTTGGCCCAGGGCGATGGCTACACCTTC. Combining the CDR3 with reference TRBV5-6 and TRBJ1-2 gives the whole variable domain DAGVTQSPTHLIKTRGQQVTLRCSPKSGHDTVSWYQQALGQGPQFIFQYYEEEERQRGNFPDRFSGHQFPNYSSELNVNALLLGDSALYLCASSLAQGDGYTFGSGTRLTVV.

The chain combines TRBV10-3 with TRBJ2-7, with D possibly TRBD1 on 5 matching bases. The CDR3 sequence is 12 residues long. CDR1 ENHRY and CDR2 SYGVKD come from the germline V gene. The germline V and J ends were trimmed by 7 bases and 1 base, with 8 bases remaining between them. CDR3 region: CAITGISYEQYF. In nucleotides, the CDR3 is TGTGCCATCACAGGGATTTCCTACGAGCAGTACTTC.

This clone was counted a few times. This chain uses TRBV4-1 with TRBJ1-1; perhaps TRBD1 as D (5 bases). CDR3 size: 11 residues. Germline lookup yields CDR1 MGHRA and CDR2 YSYEKL. V dropped 6 bases and J dropped 9 bases, with 11 bases sitting between them. The CDR3 DNA follows: TGCGCCAGCAGTCAGGGATTCCAAGCTTTCTTT. Its translation is CASSQGFQAFF.

This clone was picked up a small number of times. The chain is built from TRBV13 and TRBJ2-3; 10 bases agree with TRBD1. The V gene end was trimmed by 1 base and the J gene end by 6 bases; junction bases not matched to a gene: 4. CDR3 length: 15 amino acids. Germline CDR1 reads PRHDT; CDR2 reads FYEKMQ (reference sequence). The CDR3 region has the DNA TGTGCCAGCAGCTTAGCCGGGACAGGGGTCGATACGCAGTATTTT. It encodes CASSLAGTGVDTQYF.

The chain is built from TRBV20-1 and TRBJ1-2; D possibly corresponds to TRBD1 (6 bases). V lost 5 bases and J lost 4, with 8 bases in between. There are 11 residues in the CDR3. Germline CDR1 and CDR2: DFQATT and SNEGSKA (reference sequence). In nucleotides, the CDR3 is TGCAGTGCTCCGGACAGCTATGGCTACACCTTC. Amino acids: CSAPDSYGYTF.

This clone has more than one count but fewer than ten. This chain connects TRBV27 to TRBJ1-4; 9 nucleotides agree with TRBD1. The CDR3 contains 15 residues. V shed 6 bases, J shed 5 bases, and the junction held 7 bases outside the gene matches. Germline V gene lookup returns CDR1 MNHEY and CDR2 SMNVEV (reference sequence). The CDR3 DNA reads as TGTGCCAGCAGACCACCAGGGACAGGGAATGAAAAACTGTTTTTT. Its translation is CASRPPGTGNEKLFF.

The table lists this clone with a count of one. Compared with germline, one end of the junction differs, possibly owing to a read error. This chain links TRBV7-7 with TRBJ2-7; tentatively, D is TRBD2 (5 bases). The CDR3 is 17 amino acids. The germline CDR1 and CDR2 sequences are SSHAT and FNYEAQ (reference sequence). The CDR3 is CASSLANDCQNSYEQYF. The CDR3 nucleotides read TGTGCTAGCAGCTTAGCGAATGACTGCCAAAACTCCTACGAGCAGTACTTC.

This clone was seen a few times. CDR3 loop: CAWRREGYGYTF. In DNA, the CDR3 is TGTGCCTGGAGGAGGGAGGGCTATGGCTACACCTTC. J is TRBJ1-2 and V is TRBV30; D gene ambiguous. V dropped 3 bases and J dropped 4 bases, with 9 bases sitting between them. This CDR3 has 12 residues. Germline assignment: CDR1 GTSNPN and CDR2 SVGIG (reference sequence). Based on the CDR3 plus reference TRBV30 and TRBJ1-2, the full variable domain is SQTIHQWPATLVQPVGSPLSLECTVEGTSNPNLYWYRQAAGRGLQLLFYSVGIGQISSEVPQNLSASRPQDRQFILSSKKLLLSDSGFYLCAWRREGYGYTFGSGTRLTVV.

This clone has a handful of counts. The V gene is TRBV28, the J gene TRBJ2-1; 7 bases match TRBD1. CDR1 is MDHEN, CDR2 SYDVKM, per germline. This CDR3 has 12 amino acids. Trimming at V came to 6 bases and at J to 14 bases, leaving 10 bases not matched to a gene. In DNA, the CDR3 is TGTGCCAGCAGCCTCATACAGGGGAGAAAGTTCTTC. Its translation is CASSLIQGRKFF.

V gene TRBV5-1 combines with J gene TRBJ1-1, with no clear D. The CDR3 length is 12 residues. The germline V gene encodes CDR1 SGHRS and CDR2 YFSETQ. Trimming pared 1 base from V and 6 bases from J, leaving 7 bases between. The DNA for the CDR3 is TGCGCCAGCAGCTTGCCCGGAGCTGAAGCTTTCTTT. Its translation is CASSLPGAEAFF.